This is a list of T cell receptor beta chains from one sample in a study of response to subunit inactivated influenza vaccine. Via MiXCR, TCRdb re-called the RT-PCR reads, giving one row per CDR3 protein. Of about 520,000 distinct CDR3 sequences listed, about 7.2% are singletons. The sequences come from PBMCs from blood, collected around 25 months after vaccination. Receptor source: a man between 50 and 69 years old who received an inactivated influenza vaccine. Both conserved end residues are part of each CDR3. The D gene is left open where the match is weak. Rows give clone size only sometimes, using once, few, many, or a class for an expanded clone.

V	D	J	size	DNA	CDR3
TRBV29-1	TRBD2	TRBJ2-3	many	TGCAGCGCGATACTAGCGGAAAGCACAGATACGCAGTATTTT	CSAILAESTDTQYF
TRBV6-2/TRBV6-3	NA	TRBJ1-5	NA	TGTGCCAGCAGGCAGGGGTTAGAGCAGCCCCAGCATTTT	CASRQGLEQPQHF
TRBV3-1	TRBD1	TRBJ2-7	few	TGTGCCAGCAGGTCCGGGACAGGGTATTCCTACGAGCAGTACTTC	CASRSGTGYSYEQYF
TRBV15	TRBD2	TRBJ2-7	NA	TGTGCCACCAGCAGAGCGACTAGCGGGAGAGTTGGAGAGCAGTACTTC	CATSRATSGRVGEQYF
TRBV4-3	NA	TRBJ2-7	few	TGCGCCAGCAGCCAAAAGATCAACCCTGTCGGCGAGCAGTACTTC	CASSQKINPVGEQYF
TRBV3-1	TRBD2	TRBJ2-7	few	TGTGCCAGCAGCCAACCGGTCGGAGCGGGGGGGCACGAGCAGTACTTC	CASSQPVGAGGHEQYF
TRBV12-3/TRBV12-4	NA	TRBJ1-6	many	TGTGCCAGCAGTTTTGACCTGGGGGCTGGTGGTTCACCCCTCCACTTT	CASSFDLGAGGSPLHF
TRBV23-1	NA	TRBJ2-1	NA	TGCGCCAGCAGTCAACCCTACAATGAGCAGTTCTTC	CASSQPYNEQFF
TRBV5-6	TRBD2	TRBJ2-1	NA	TGTGCCAGCTTTAGGAGCGGGAACTACAATGAGCAGTTCTTC	CASFRSGNYNEQFF
TRBV3-1	TRBD1	TRBJ2-2	NA	TGTGCCAGCGTAGGGGGCGCCGGCACCGGGGAGCTGTTTTTT	CASVGGAGTGELFF
TRBV29-1	NA	TRBJ2-1	many	TGCAGCGTTTATGGGGGCTCCTACAATGAGCAGTTCTTC	CSVYGGSYNEQFF
TRBV3-1	NA	TRBJ1-3	few	TGTGCCAGCAGCCAAGAAATGCAAGTCGGAAACACCATATATTTT	CASSQEMQVGNTIYF
TRBV27	NA	TRBJ2-6	few	TGTGCCAGCAGTCTAACCGTGGGGTCTGGGGCCAACGTCCTGACTTTC	CASSLTVGSGANVLTF
TRBV4-3	NA	TRBJ2-7	many	TGCGCCAGCAGCCAAGATCCCCAGACCGAGCAGTACTTC	CASSQDPQTEQYF
TRBV12-3/TRBV12-4	TRBD1	TRBJ1-6	many	TGTGCCAGCTGTTTCGCAGGGGGCAATTCACCCCTCCACTTT	CASCFAGGNSPLHF
TRBV12-3/TRBV12-4	TRBD1	TRBJ1-1	few	TGTGCCAGCAGCGGGACAGTGACTGAAGCTTTCTTT	CASSGTVTEAFF
TRBV20-1	TRBD1	TRBJ1-5	NA	TGCAGTGCTAGGGGACAGGGGGATCAGCCCCAGCATTTT	CSARGQGDQPQHF
TRBV18	NA	TRBJ1-1	NA	TGTGCCAGCTCACCACCGCCAGGGAACACTGAAGCTTTCTTT	CASSPPPGNTEAFF
TRBV15	NA	TRBJ2-3	NA	TGTGCCACCAGCAGCCCGTGGCGGGGCAGCACAGATACGCAGTATTTT	CATSSPWRGSTDTQYF
TRBV30	TRBD1	TRBJ1-4	NA	TGTGCCTGGAACGAGGGACAGCTGGGGAAACTGTTTTTT	CAWNEGQLGKLFF
TRBV9	TRBD1	TRBJ1-2	few	TGTGCCAGCAGCGCTAATTGGGACAGCTATGGCTACACCTTC	CASSANWDSYGYTF
TRBV7-2	NA	TRBJ2-3	NA	TGTGCCAGCAGCTTAAGCGCGGTTGGGGGACGCGGCACAGATACGCAGTATTTT	CASSLSAVGGRGTDTQYF
TRBV30	NA	TRBJ2-2	NA	TGTGCCTGGAGTGCCCGAGGGAGCCAGGGTATTAGCGGGGAGCTGTTTTTT	CAWSARGSQGISGELFF
TRBV5-5	TRBD1	TRBJ1-5	NA	TGTGCCAGCAGCCCCTGGACAGGGCGAGTAAGCAATCAGCCCCAGCATTTT	CASSPWTGRVSNQPQHF
TRBV20-1	NA	TRBJ1-5	many	TGCAGTGTAGGCAGGTTAAATCAGCCCCAGCATTTT	CSVGRLNQPQHF
TRBV6-1	TRBD1	TRBJ2-1	NA	TGTGCCAGCAGGGGCCCGACAGGGCCGAGGGGGAATGAGCAGTTCTTC	CASRGPTGPRGNEQFF